These 23 T cell receptor beta chains came from one sample sequenced in a study of human T cells and chemical hapten exposure. Described time point: patch test 1, 2 weeks after DPC sensitization. Noted treatment: therapeutic diphenylcyclopropenone sensitization with weekly scalp DPC. In TCRdb, the RACE reads were re-called with MiXCR into one record per CDR3 protein. The data show nearly 350,000 distinct CDR3 sequences, 6% to 8.5% seen once. The starting material was whole blood, obtained in connection with sensitization to the hapten diphenylcyclopropenone (DPC). These receptors originate from a woman under 30 with alopecia areata. Some clones in this sample may be carry-over from other donors' samples.

This clonotype was found many times. CDR3 coding DNA: TGCAGCGTTGAAGATGAAGTATTTGAAGCTTTCTTT. This gives the protein CSVEDEVFEAFF. The chain recombines TRBV29-1 with TRBJ1-1; unclear D gene. The ends were cut back, 0 bases at V and 7 bases at J, with 9 bases in the middle. This CDR3 region has 12 residues. Looked up from germline, CDR1 is SQVTM and CDR2 is ANQGSEA.

This clonotype has at least ten counts. The chain is built from TRBV11-3 and TRBJ2-5; D ambiguous. CDR3 size: 13 residues. Germline CDR1 is SGHNT and CDR2 is YENEEA. The V gene lost 0 bases and the J gene lost 7 bases, with 9 bases spanning the gap. Written as DNA, the CDR3 is TGTGCCAGCAGCTTAGATGGTACAGCGACCCAGTACTTC. This encodes CASSLDGTATQYF.

The chain uses TRBV27 and TRBJ2-7; TRBD2 matches at 10 bases. CDR1 and CDR2 (germline): MNHEY, SMNVEV (reference sequence). Trimming at V came to 7 bases and at J to 2 bases, leaving 8 bases not matched to a gene. The CDR3 is 15 amino acids. The CDR3 DNA reads as TGTGCCAGCACTAAGCGGGGGGGCCTTACCTACGAGCAGTACTTC. Amino acids: CASTKRGGLTYEQYF.

This chain joins TRBV27 and TRBJ2-3; TRBD2 might be the D (6 bases). Trimming cost V 5 bases and J 1 base, with 13 bases left between them. CDR3 length: 15 residues. The V gene's germline CDR1 is MNHEY and CDR2 SMNVEV (reference sequence). The DNA for the CDR3 is TGTGCCAGCAGTCCTTGGACGGGGGGCACAGATACGCAGTATTTT. Protein product: CASSPWTGGTDTQYF.

This clonotype has a handful of counts. The rearrangement uses TRBV12-5 and TRBJ2-5; D might be TRBD1 or TRBD2, each matching 5 bases. Germline V lookup: CDR1 LGHNT, CDR2 FRNRAP. This CDR3 comprises 14 residues. V was clipped by 6 bases and J by 2 bases, with 13 bases between them. Here the CDR3 DNA reads TGTGCTAGTGGATCGGGGCAGGATCAAGAGACCCAGTACTTC. It encodes CASGSGQDQETQYF.

The chain uses TRBV27 and TRBJ1-2; D is perhaps TRBD1 (6 bases). The CDR3 consists of 15 residues. Germline V gives CDR1 MNHEY, CDR2 SMNVEV (reference sequence). The V end was cut by 2 bases, the J end by 4 bases, with 14 bases between. The CDR3 protein is CASSLKGHRAYGYTF. Here the CDR3 DNA reads TGTGCCAGCAGTTTAAAGGGACACCGGGCCTATGGCTACACCTTC.

This clonotype was observed a handful of times. The gene calls are TRBV29-1 and TRBJ1-2; D is uncertain. From germline, CDR1 is SQVTM and CDR2 ANQGSEA. V was trimmed by 4 bases and J by 4 bases, leaving 22 bases between them. The CDR3 is 16 amino acids. CDR3 in amino acids: CSVGLSWRDPTYGYTF. CDR3 in DNA: TGCAGCGTTGGCCTCTCATGGAGGGATCCTACCTATGGCTACACCTTC.

The chain recombines TRBV2 with TRBJ1-6; D might be TRBD1 (6 bases). Deletions cut 6 bases from V and 7 bases from J, with 13 bases between. Germline V gives CDR1 SNHLY, CDR2 FYNNEI. The CDR3 sequence is 14 residues long. CDR3 bases: TGTGCCAGCAGATACAGGGTTCGAAATTCACCCCTCCACTTT. This sequence encodes CASRYRVRNSPLHF.

This clonotype was observed many times. The chain carries TRBV6-2 or TRBV6-3 and TRBJ2-7; 10 bases agree with TRBD2. Germline V gives CDR1 MNHEY, CDR2 SVGEGT. The trim removed 10 bases at V and 2 bases at J, leaving 8 bases unmatched. CDR3 length: 14 residues. DNA for the CDR3: TGTGCCACCACAACTAGCGGGGAGACCTACGAGCAGTACTTC. Translation: CATTTSGETYEQYF.

The chain recombines TRBV12-3 or TRBV12-4 with TRBJ2-7; 9 positions agree with TRBD2. The CDR3 is 17 residues long. Trimming at V came to 3 bases and at J to 9 bases, leaving 18 bases not matched to a gene. CDR3 DNA: TGTGCCAGCAGTTTCAAGCGGGGGGCCATTCCTGCGTTGGGGCAGTACTTC. Amino acids: CASSFKRGAIPALGQYF.

This clonotype was seen more than once but under ten times. This chain connects TRBV7-6 to TRBJ1-3; a possible D gene is TRBD1 (5 bases). Germline lookup yields CDR1 SGHVS and CDR2 FNYEAQ. The CDR3 totals 15 residues. Trimming cost V 2 bases and J 0 bases, with 8 bases left between them. CDR3 in DNA: TGTGCCAGCAGCTTAACCACAGGCTCTGGAAACACCATATATTTT. The encoded protein is CASSLTTGSGNTIYF.

This clonotype was observed many times. The genes are TRBV28 and TRBJ2-3; D may correspond to TRBD1 or TRBD2 (5 bases each). The V gene lost 7 bases and the J gene lost 1 base, with 18 bases spanning the gap. CDR3 length: 16 amino acids. The V gene's germline CDR1 is MDHEN and CDR2 SYDVKM. CDR3 in DNA: TGTGCCAGCACCCCCGGGGCCTCCCGGGGCACAGATACGCAGTATTTT. It yields the protein CASTPGASRGTDTQYF.

This clonotype was seen a few times. The chain employs TRBV7-9 and TRBJ1-4; no clear D. Germline assignment: CDR1 SEHNR and CDR2 FQNEAQ (reference sequence). V was pared by 5 bases and J by 8 bases, with 6 bases between. The CDR3 is made up of 11 amino acids. CDR3 sequence (DNA): TGTGCCAGCAGCCGAGAAGAAAAACTGTTTTTT. Amino acid sequence: CASSREEKLFF.

This clonotype was observed many times. The chain couples TRBV20-1 to TRBJ2-7; D not resolved. The V end was cut by 5 bases, the J end by 6 bases, with 20 bases between. The CDR3 runs 14 residues. Germline-derived CDR1 and CDR2 are DFQATT and SNEGSKA (reference sequence). CDR3 residues: CSAARRAALGEQYF. The DNA of the CDR3 is TGCAGTGCTGCTCGTCGGGCAGCGTTGGGCGAGCAGTACTTC.

This rearrangement joins TRBV12-3 or TRBV12-4 to TRBJ2-1; possible D gene TRBD2, 6 bases. This CDR3 is built from 14 residues. Trimming pared 6 bases from V and 10 bases from J, leaving 19 bases between. Here the CDR3 reads CASRDKLASEEQFF. For the CDR3, the DNA is TGTGCCAGCAGAGATAAACTAGCTTCCGAAGAGCAGTTCTTC.

This clonotype was found many times. This chain joins TRBV18 and TRBJ2-1, with TRBD2 matching 8 bases. The CDR3 is 15 amino acids. Germline-derived CDR1 and CDR2 are KGHSH and LQKENI. With V trimmed by 3 bases and J by 8 bases, 9 bases remained unmatched. The CDR3 protein is CASSPSGGAGDEQFF. The CDR3 nucleotides are TGTGCCAGCTCACCTTCGGGGGGGGCCGGAGATGAGCAGTTCTTC.

In this sample, this clonotype turned up many times. The chain recombines TRBV6-5 with TRBJ2-1; 7 bases are shared with TRBD2. Germline V CDR1 and CDR2: MNHEY, SVGAGI. V lost 3 bases, J lost 2 bases, and 7 bases stayed unmatched. This CDR3 has 16 residues. In nucleotides, the CDR3 is TGTGCCAGCAGTTATTCAACAGCGGGGACCTACAATGAGCAGTTCTTC. As protein: CASSYSTAGTYNEQFF.

This clonotype came up many times. V usage is TRBV7-2 and J usage is TRBJ2-1, with 9 nucleotides matching TRBD1. Germline assignment: CDR1 SGHTA and CDR2 FQGNSA. This CDR3 comprises 15 residues. Unmatched junction bases numbered 4, after V lost 1 base and J lost 6 bases. The CDR3 DNA is TGTGCCAGCAGCTTAGGGGACAGGGAAGGCAATGAGCAGTTCTTC. Translation: CASSLGDREGNEQFF.

This clonotype was observed a few times. The genes are TRBV6-1 and TRBJ2-3, with TRBD1 as a possible D gene (5 bases). Germline V gives CDR1 MNHNS, CDR2 SASEGT. With 3 bases removed from V and 2 bases from J, the gap between germline ends came to 9 bases. There are 14 residues in the CDR3. CDR3 region: CASSDSGHTDTQYF. In DNA form, the CDR3 reads TGTGCCAGCAGTGATTCCGGACACACAGATACGCAGTATTTT.

This clonotype was counted a few times. J is TRBJ1-1 and V is TRBV27; 9 bases are shared with TRBD1. CDR1 and CDR2 from the germline V gene are MNHEY and SMNVEV (reference sequence). The CDR3 extends over 14 amino acids. Losses at the gene ends were 8 bases for V and 1 base for J; bases not matched to a gene: 5. The CDR3 spells CASRYRGRNTEAFF. DNA for the CDR3: TGTGCCAGCCGATACAGGGGGCGGAACACTGAAGCTTTCTTT.

This clonotype was counted many times. CDR3 sequence: CASSQAQGFTDTQYF. CDR3 bases: TGTGCCAGCAGCCAAGCTCAGGGATTCACAGATACGCAGTATTTT. The rearrangement uses TRBV3-1 and TRBJ2-3, with D possibly matching TRBD1 (5 bases). CDR3 length equals 15 residues. Per the germline V gene, CDR1 is LGHDT and CDR2 is YNNKEL (reference sequence). The V end was cut by 1 base, the J end by 2 bases, with 10 bases between.

The sample holds many counts of this clonotype. The chain's CDR3 is CASSRDRAIVEQYF. CDR3 bases: TGTGCCAGCAGTAGGGACAGGGCCATTGTGGAGCAGTACTTC. The rearrangement links TRBV12-3 or TRBV12-4 to TRBJ2-7, with 9 nucleotides matching TRBD1. Trimming cost V 5 bases and J 7 bases; bases outside gene matches: 9. The CDR3 has 14 residues.

This clonotype has more than one count but fewer than ten. The chain employs TRBV5-6 and TRBJ1-5; a possible D gene is TRBD1 (5 bases). This CDR3 comprises 18 residues. CDR1 and CDR2 from the germline V gene are SGHDT and YYEEEE. Trimming stripped 4 bases from V and 0 bases from J, with 20 bases between. The CDR3 DNA is TGTGCCAGCAGCCGCGGGCGGCAGGGCGAATATAGCAATCAGCCCCAGCATTTT. Protein: CASSRGRQGEYSNQPQHF.